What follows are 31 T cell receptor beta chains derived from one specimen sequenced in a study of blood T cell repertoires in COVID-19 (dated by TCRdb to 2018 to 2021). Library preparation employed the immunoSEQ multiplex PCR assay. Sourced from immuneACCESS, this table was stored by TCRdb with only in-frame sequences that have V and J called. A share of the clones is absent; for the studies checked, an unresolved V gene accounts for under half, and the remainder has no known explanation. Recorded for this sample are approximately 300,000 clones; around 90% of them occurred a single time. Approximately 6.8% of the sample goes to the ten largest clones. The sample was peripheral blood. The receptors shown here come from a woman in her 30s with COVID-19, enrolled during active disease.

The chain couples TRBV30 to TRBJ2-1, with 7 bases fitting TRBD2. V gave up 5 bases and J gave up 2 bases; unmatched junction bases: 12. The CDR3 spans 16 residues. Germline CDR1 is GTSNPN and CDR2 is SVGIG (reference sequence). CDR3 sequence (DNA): TGTGCCTGGTCCCTGGGGGGAGGGCCCGCCTACAATGAGCAGTTCTTC. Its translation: CAWSLGGGPAYNEQFF.

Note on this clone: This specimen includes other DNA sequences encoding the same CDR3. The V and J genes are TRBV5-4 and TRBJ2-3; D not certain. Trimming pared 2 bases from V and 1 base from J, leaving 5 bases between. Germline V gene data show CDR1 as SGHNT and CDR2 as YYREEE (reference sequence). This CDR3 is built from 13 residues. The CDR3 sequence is CASSLTGTDTQYF. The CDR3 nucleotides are TGTGCCAGCAGCTTAACTGGCACAGATACGCAGTATTTT.

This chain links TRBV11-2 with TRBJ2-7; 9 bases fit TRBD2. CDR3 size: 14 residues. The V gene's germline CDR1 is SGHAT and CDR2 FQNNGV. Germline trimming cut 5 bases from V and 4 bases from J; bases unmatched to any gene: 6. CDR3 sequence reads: CASSPQTSGYEQYF. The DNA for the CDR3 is TGTGCCAGCAGCCCTCAGACTAGCGGATACGAGCAGTACTTC.

The CDR3: CASSQGSRGSSTDTQYF. The CDR3 nucleotides read TGCGCCAGCAGCCAAGGTTCCAGGGGGTCTAGCACAGATACGCAGTATTTT. The V call is TRBV4-1, the J call TRBJ2-3, with 7 bases aligning to TRBD1. Trimming took 1 base from V and 0 from J; bases not matched to a gene: 7. CDR1 is MGHRA, CDR2 YSYEKL, per germline. The CDR3 contains 17 residues.

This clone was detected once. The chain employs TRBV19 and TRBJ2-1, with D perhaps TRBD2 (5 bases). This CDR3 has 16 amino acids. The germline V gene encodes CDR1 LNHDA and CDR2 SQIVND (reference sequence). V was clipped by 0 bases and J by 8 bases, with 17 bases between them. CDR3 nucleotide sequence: TGTGCCAGTAGTATAGATTTAGGACTTATACAATATGAGCAGTTCTTC. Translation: CASSIDLGLIQYEQFF.

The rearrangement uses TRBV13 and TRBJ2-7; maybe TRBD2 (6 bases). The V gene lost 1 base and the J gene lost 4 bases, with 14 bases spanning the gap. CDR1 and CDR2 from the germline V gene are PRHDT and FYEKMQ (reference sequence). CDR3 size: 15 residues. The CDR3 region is CASSLDIDGSYEQYF. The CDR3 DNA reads TGTGCCAGCAGCTTAGACATAGACGGGAGTTACGAGCAGTACTTC. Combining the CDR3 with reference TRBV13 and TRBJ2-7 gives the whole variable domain AAGVIQSPRHLIKEKRETATLKCYPIPRHDTVYWYQQGPGQDPQFLISFYEKMQSDKGSIPDRFSAQQFSDYHSELNMSSLELGDSALYFCASSLDIDGSYEQYFGPGTRLTVT.

DNA for the CDR3: TGCAGTGGTCTCTCCACAGATACGCAGTATTTT. Translating gives CSGLSTDTQYF. This chain connects TRBV20-1 to TRBJ2-3, with no clear D. The CDR3 runs 11 residues. The germline CDR1 and CDR2 sequences are DFQATT and SNEGSKA (reference sequence). V was cut by 7 bases and J by 2 bases, with 7 bases left in between.

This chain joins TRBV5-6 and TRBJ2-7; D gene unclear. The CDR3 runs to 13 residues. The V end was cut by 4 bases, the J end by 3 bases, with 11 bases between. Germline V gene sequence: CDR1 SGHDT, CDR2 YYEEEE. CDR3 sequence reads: CASSLSVIYEQYF. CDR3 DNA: TGTGCCAGCAGCCTCTCGGTTATCTACGAGCAGTACTTC.

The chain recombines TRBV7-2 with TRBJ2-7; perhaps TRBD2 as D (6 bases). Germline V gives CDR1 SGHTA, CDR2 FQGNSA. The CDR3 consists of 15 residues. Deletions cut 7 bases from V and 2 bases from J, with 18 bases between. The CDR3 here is CASTYSGPGAYEQYF. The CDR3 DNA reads TGTGCCAGCACCTATAGCGGTCCCGGGGCCTACGAGCAGTACTTC.

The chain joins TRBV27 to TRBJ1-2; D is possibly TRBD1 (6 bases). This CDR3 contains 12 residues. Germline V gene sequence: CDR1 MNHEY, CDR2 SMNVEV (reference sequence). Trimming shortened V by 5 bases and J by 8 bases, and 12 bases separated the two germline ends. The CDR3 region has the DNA TGTGCCAGCAGTGGGGGGGCAGAAGGCTACACCTTC. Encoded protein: CASSGGAEGYTF.

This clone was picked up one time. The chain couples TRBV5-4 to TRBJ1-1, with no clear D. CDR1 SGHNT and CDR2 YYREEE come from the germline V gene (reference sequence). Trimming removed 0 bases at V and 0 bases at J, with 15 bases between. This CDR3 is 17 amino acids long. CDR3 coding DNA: TGTGCCAGCAGCTTGGACAGCCGGATACCAATGAACACTGAAGCTTTCTTT. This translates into CASSLDSRIPMNTEAFF.

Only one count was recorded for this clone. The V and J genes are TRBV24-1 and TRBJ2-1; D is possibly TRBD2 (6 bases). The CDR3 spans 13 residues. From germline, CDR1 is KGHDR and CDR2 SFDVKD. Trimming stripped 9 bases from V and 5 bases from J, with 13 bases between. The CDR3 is CATRDWDNNEQFF. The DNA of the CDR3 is TGTGCCACCCGGGACTGGGATAACAATGAGCAGTTCTTC.

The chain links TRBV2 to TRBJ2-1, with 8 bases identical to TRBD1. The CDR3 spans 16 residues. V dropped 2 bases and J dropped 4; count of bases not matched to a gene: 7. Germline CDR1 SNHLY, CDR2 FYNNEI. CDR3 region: CASSESRTGRYNEQFF. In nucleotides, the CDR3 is TGTGCCAGCAGTGAATCAAGGACAGGGAGATACAATGAGCAGTTCTTC.

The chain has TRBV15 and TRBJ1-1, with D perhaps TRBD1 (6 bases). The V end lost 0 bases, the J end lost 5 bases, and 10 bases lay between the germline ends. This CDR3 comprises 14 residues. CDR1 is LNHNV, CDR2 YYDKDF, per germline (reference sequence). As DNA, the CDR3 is TGTGCCACCAGCAGAGACCTTACAGGGACTGAAGCTTTCTTT. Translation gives CATSRDLTGTEAFF.

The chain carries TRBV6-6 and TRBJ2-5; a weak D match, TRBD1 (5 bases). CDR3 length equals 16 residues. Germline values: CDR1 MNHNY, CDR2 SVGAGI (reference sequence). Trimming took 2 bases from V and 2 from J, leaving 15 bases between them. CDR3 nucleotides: TGTGCCAGCAGTTACGCTGCAGGGCGAGAACAAGAGACCCAGTACTTC. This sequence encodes CASSYAAGREQETQYF.

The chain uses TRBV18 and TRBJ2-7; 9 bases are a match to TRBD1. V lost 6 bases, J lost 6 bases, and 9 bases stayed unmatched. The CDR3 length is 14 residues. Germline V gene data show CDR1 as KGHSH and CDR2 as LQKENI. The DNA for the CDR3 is TGTGCCAGCTCTAAGTCATCGACAGGGGGCGAGCAGTACTTC. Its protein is CASSKSSTGGEQYF.

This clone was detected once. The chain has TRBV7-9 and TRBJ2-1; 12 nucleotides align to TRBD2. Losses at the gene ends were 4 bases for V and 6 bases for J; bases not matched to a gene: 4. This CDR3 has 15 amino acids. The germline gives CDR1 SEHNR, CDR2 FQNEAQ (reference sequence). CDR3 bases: TGTGCCAGCAGCTACACTAGCGGGAGGTCCAATGAGCAGTTCTTC. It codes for CASSYTSGRSNEQFF.

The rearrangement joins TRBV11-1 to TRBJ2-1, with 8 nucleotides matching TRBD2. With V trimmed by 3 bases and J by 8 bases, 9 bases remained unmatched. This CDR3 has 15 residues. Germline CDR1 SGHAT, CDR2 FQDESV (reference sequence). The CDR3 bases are TGTGCCAGCAGCTTTGGCGGGAGGAGAAGAGATGAGCAGTTCTTC. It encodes CASSFGGRRRDEQFF. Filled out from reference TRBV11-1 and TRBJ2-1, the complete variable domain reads EAEVAQSPRYKITEKSQAVAFWCDPISGHATLYWYRQILGQGPELLVQFQDESVVDDSQLPKDRFSAERLKGVDSTLKIQPAELGDSAMYLCASSFGGRRRDEQFFGPGTRLTVL.

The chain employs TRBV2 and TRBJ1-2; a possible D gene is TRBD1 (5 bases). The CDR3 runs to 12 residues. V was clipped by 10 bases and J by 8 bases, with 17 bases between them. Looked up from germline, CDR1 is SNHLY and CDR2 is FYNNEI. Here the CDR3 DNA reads TGTGCCAACAACGTCGGGGGAGTCGGCTACACCTTC. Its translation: CANNVGGVGYTF. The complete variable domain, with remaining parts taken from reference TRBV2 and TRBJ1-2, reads EPEVTQTPSHQVTQMGQEVILRCVPISNHLYFYWYRQILGQKVEFLVSFYNNEISEKSEIFDDQFSVERPDGSNFTLKIRSTKLEDSAMYFCANNVGGVGYTFGSGTRLTVV.

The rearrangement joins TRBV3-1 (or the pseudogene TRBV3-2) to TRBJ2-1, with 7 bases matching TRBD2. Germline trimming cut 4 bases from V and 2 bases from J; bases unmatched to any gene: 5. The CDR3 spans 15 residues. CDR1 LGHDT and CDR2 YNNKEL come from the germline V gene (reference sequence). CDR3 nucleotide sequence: TGTGCCAGCAGCCGCAGCGGGACCACCTACAATGAGCAGTTCTTC. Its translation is CASSRSGTTYNEQFF.

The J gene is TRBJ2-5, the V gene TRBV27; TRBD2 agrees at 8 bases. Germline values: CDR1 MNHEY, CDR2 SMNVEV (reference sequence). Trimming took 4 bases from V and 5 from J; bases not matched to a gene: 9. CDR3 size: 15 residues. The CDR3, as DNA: TGTGCCAGCAGTTCCCTCTCGGGAGGGTTGGAGACCCAGTACTTC. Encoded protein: CASSSLSGGLETQYF.

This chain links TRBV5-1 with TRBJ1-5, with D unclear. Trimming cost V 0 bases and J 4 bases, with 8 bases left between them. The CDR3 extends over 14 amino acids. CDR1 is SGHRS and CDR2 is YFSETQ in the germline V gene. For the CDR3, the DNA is TGCGCCAGCAGCTTGGATGGGCTAAATCAGCCCCAGCATTTT. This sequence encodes CASSLDGLNQPQHF.

In DNA, the CDR3 is TGTGCCAGCAGCTTGGGGCCTTTTCTGGTTAACAATGAGCAGTTCTTC. As protein: CASSLGPFLVNNEQFF. The chain recombines TRBV5-6 with TRBJ2-1; D gene unclear. Trimming left V 0 bases short and J 5 bases short, with 15 bases between. CDR3 length: 16 residues. In germline, CDR1 is SGHDT, CDR2 YYEEEE.

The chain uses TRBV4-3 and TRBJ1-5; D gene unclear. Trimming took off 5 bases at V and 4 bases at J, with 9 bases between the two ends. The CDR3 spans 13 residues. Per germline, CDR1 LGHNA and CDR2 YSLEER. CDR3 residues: CASSRGRNQPQHF. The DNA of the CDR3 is TGCGCCAGCAGCAGAGGTAGGAATCAGCCCCAGCATTTT.

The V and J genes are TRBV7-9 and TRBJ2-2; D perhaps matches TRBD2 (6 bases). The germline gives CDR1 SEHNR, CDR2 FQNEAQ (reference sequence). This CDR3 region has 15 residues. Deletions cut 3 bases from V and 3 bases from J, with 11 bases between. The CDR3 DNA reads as TGTGCCAGCAGCTTCGGACTATCTTACACCGGGGAGCTGTTTTTT. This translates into CASSFGLSYTGELFF.

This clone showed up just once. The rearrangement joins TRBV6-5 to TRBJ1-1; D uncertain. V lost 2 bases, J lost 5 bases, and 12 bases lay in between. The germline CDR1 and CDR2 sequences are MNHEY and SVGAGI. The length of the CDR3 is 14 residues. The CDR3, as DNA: TGTGCCAGCAGTTACCAGCGGGCGGGGACTGAAGCTTTCTTT. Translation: CASSYQRAGTEAFF.

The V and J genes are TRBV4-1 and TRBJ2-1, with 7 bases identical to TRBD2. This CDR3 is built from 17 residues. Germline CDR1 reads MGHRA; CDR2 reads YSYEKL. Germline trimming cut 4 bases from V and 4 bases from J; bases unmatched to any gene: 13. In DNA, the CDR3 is TGCGCCAGCAGCCGAAACAAAGGGGCTAGCGGATACAATGAGCAGTTCTTC. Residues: CASSRNKGASGYNEQFF.

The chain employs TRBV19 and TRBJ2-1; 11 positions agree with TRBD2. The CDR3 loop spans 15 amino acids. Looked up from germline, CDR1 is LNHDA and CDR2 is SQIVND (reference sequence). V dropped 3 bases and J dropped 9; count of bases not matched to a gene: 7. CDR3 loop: CASSIGLAGGGEQFF. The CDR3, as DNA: TGTGCCAGTAGTATTGGGCTAGCGGGAGGTGGTGAGCAGTTCTTC.

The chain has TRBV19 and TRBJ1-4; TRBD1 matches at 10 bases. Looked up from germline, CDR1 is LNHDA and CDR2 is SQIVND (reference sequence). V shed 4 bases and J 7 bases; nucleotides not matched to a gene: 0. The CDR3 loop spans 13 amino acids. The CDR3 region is CASSRDRGEKLFF. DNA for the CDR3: TGTGCCAGTAGTAGGGACAGGGGTGAAAAACTGTTTTTT.

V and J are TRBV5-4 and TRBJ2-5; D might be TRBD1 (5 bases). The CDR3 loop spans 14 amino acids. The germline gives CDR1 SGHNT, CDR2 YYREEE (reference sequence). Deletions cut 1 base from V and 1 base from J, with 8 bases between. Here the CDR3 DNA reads TGTGCCAGCAGCTTGAGGGGCCTCCAAGAGACCCAGTACTTC. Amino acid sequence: CASSLRGLQETQYF.

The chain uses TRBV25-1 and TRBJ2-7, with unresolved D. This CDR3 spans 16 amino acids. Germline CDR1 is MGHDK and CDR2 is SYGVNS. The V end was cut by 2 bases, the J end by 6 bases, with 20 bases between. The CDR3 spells CASSENLSRRLSEQYF. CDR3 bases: TGTGCCAGCAGTGAAAATCTCTCGCGGAGACTTTCCGAGCAGTACTTC.